These 17 T cell receptor beta chains share one sample of origin, sequenced in a study of blood T cell repertoires in COVID-19. TCRdb's table, derived via immunoSEQ multiplex PCR, lists solely in-frame clones and lacks some. This sample has hundreds of thousands of clones, with around 87% found just once. The sequenced material came from PBMCs or T cells enriched from blood (not recorded which). The receptors were gathered from a man in his thirties or forties who had recovered from COVID-19.

The chain recombines TRBV4-1 with TRBJ2-2; 7 bases line up with TRBD2. The CDR3 consists of 15 residues. V trimming: 3 bases; J trimming: 2 bases; junction bases outside the gene matches: 3. The germline V gene encodes CDR1 MGHRA and CDR2 YSYEKL. For the CDR3, the DNA is TGCGCCAGCAGCCAGCTAGCGGATAACACCGGGGAGCTGTTTTTT. The encoded protein is CASSQLADNTGELFF.

This clone has just a few counts. The sample has other DNA sequences that encode this CDR3 too. The chain employs TRBV9 and TRBJ1-5, with D uncertain. Trimming removed 0 bases at V and 4 bases at J, with 8 bases between. There are 14 residues in the CDR3. Germline CDR1 reads SGDLS; CDR2 reads YYNGEE. CDR3 DNA: TGTGCCAGCAGCGTAGATGGCAGTAATCAGCCCCAGCATTTT. Translation gives CASSVDGSNQPQHF.

The chain has TRBV4-1 and TRBJ2-3, with a possible D match to TRBD2 (6 bases). CDR1 MGHRA and CDR2 YSYEKL come from the germline V gene. This CDR3 contains 17 residues. The V end lost 3 bases, the J end lost 5 bases, and 21 bases lay between the germline ends. CDR3 region: CASSQNYGGPSKDTQYF. The CDR3 DNA reads as TGCGCCAGCAGCCAGAATTACGGAGGGCCATCAAAAGATACGCAGTATTTT.

The V gene is TRBV5-1, the J gene TRBJ1-5; D may be TRBD1 (5 bases). Per the germline V gene, CDR1 is SGHRS and CDR2 is YFSETQ. V was trimmed by 4 bases and J by 4 bases, leaving 12 bases between them. The CDR3 extends over 14 amino acids. The CDR3 spells CASSLWGGNQPQHF. The CDR3 region has the DNA TGCGCCAGCAGCCTTTGGGGGGGGAATCAGCCCCAGCATTTT.

V and J are TRBV10-3 and TRBJ1-1; D not certain. Trimming took off 4 bases at V and 6 bases at J, with 6 bases between the two ends. Germline assignment: CDR1 ENHRY and CDR2 SYGVKD. This CDR3 has 11 amino acids. CDR3 bases: TGTGCCATCAGTGGAGGCGCTGAAGCTTTCTTT. It translates to CAISGGAEAFF.

This clone has just one count. V gene TRBV19 combines with J gene TRBJ1-2; 7 bases agree with TRBD1. This CDR3 is 16 amino acids long. Germline V gene data show CDR1 as LNHDA and CDR2 as SQIVND (reference sequence). The ends lost 8 bases at V and 6 bases at J; junction bases unmatched: 18. CDR3 sequence: CASSIPGGPQINGYTF. The CDR3, as DNA: TGTGCCAGTTCGATCCCAGGGGGTCCTCAAATAAATGGCTACACCTTC.

The V and J genes are TRBV18 and TRBJ2-5; TRBD1 aligns across 7 bases. The CDR3 is 13 amino acids. CDR1 KGHSH and CDR2 LQKENI come from the germline V gene. The V and J ends lost 9 bases and 5 bases, in that order; junction bases with no gene match: 9. CDR3 loop: CASTGVVAETQYF. The CDR3, as DNA: TGTGCCAGTACAGGGGTTGTGGCGGAGACCCAGTACTTC.

This clone was recorded a few times. This rearrangement joins TRBV5-8 to TRBJ1-2; possibly TRBD1 for D (6 bases). There are 14 residues in the CDR3. The germline V gene encodes CDR1 SGHTS and CDR2 YDEGEE. The V and J ends lost 4 bases and 4 bases respectively, with 14 bases between them. CDR3: CASSLLRGVYGYTF. In DNA, the CDR3 is TGTGCCAGCAGCCTACTCAGGGGAGTCTATGGCTACACCTTC.

In its sample, this clone was seen a few times. The rearrangement uses TRBV2 and TRBJ2-5, with 8 nucleotides matching TRBD1. Germline V gene sequence: CDR1 SNHLY, CDR2 FYNNEI. Unmatched junction bases numbered 5, after V lost 6 bases and J lost 5 bases. The CDR3 is 13 residues long. CDR3: CASSGQGRETQYF. The DNA for the CDR3 is TGTGCCAGCAGCGGACAGGGTAGGGAGACCCAGTACTTC.

The chain uses TRBV19 and TRBJ2-3; 10 bases fit TRBD2. Germline V CDR1 and CDR2: LNHDA, SQIVND (reference sequence). The CDR3 is 14 residues long. Trimming cost V 6 bases and J 5 bases; bases outside gene matches: 5. CDR3 sequence reads: CASRGVAGGDTQYF. CDR3 nucleotides: TGTGCCAGTAGGGGGGTAGCGGGAGGAGATACGCAGTATTTT. Full variable domain (rest looked up from reference TRBV19 and TRBJ2-3): DGGITQSPKYLFRKEGQNVTLSCEQNLNHDAMYWYRQDPGQGLRLIYYSQIVNDFQKGDIAEGYSVSREKKESFPLTVTSAQKNPTAFYLCASRGVAGGDTQYFGPGTRLTVL.

The chain employs TRBV30 and TRBJ2-3; 14 nucleotides line up with TRBD2. CDR1 is GTSNPN and CDR2 is SVGIG in the germline V gene (reference sequence). This CDR3 is built from 16 residues. V dropped 0 bases and J dropped 6; count of bases not matched to a gene: 5. The CDR3 region is CAWSVSGLAGVDTQYF. As DNA, the CDR3 is TGTGCCTGGAGTGTATCGGGACTAGCGGGAGTGGATACGCAGTATTTT. The variable domain in full, with the rest retrieved from reference TRBV30 and TRBJ2-3, is SQTIHQWPATLVQPVGSPLSLECTVEGTSNPNLYWYRQAAGRGLQLLFYSVGIGQISSEVPQNLSASRPQDRQFILSSKKLLLSDSGFYLCAWSVSGLAGVDTQYFGPGTRLTVL.

The V and J genes are TRBV28 and TRBJ1-5; D possibly corresponds to TRBD1 (6 bases). The CDR3 length is 18 residues. The V gene lost 3 bases and the J gene lost 2 bases, with 20 bases spanning the gap. CDR1 and CDR2 (germline): MDHEN, SYDVKM. DNA for the CDR3: TGTGCCAGCAGTTTCGGACAGACCGGACTTTGGCGCAATCAGCCCCAGCATTTT. It translates to CASSFGQTGLWRNQPQHF. The full variable domain, completed using reference TRBV28 and TRBJ1-5, is DVKVTQSSRYLVKRTGEKVFLECVQDMDHENMFWYRQDPGLGLRLIYFSYDVKMKEKGDIPEGYSVSREKKERFSLILESASTNQTSMYLCASSFGQTGLWRNQPQHFGDGTRLSIL.

This sequence joins TRBV28 and TRBJ1-3, with a weak D call TRBD1 (5 bases). Looked up from germline, CDR1 is MDHEN and CDR2 is SYDVKM. V lost 2 bases, J lost 1 base, and 9 bases lay in between. CDR3 length: 15 residues. CDR3 bases: TGTGCCAGCAGTTTAATGGCAGGGTCTGGAAACACCATATATTTT. It yields the protein CASSLMAGSGNTIYF.

The CDR3 here is CASSPPEISSYNSPLHF. CDR3 DNA: TGTGCCAGCTCACCACCGGAGATCAGCTCCTATAATTCACCCCTCCACTTT. The rearrangement uses TRBV18 and TRBJ1-6; no clear D. With 0 bases removed from V and 0 bases from J, the gap between germline ends came to 9 bases. The CDR3 totals 17 residues. Germline V lookup: CDR1 KGHSH, CDR2 LQKENI.

The rearrangement joins TRBV28 to TRBJ2-7; 7 positions agree with TRBD1. CDR3 size: 15 residues. The germline CDR1 and CDR2 sequences are MDHEN and SYDVKM. After removal of 6 bases from V and 4 bases from J, the junction contained 12 bases not matched to a gene. CDR3 sequence (DNA): TGTGCCAGCAGGCTGGGTAGCAGGGGGAGATACGAGCAGTACTTC. Translated: CASRLGSRGRYEQYF.

Here the CDR3 reads CAIARGGDNTGELFF. CDR3 coding DNA: TGTGCCATCGCAAGAGGGGGGGATAACACCGGGGAGCTGTTTTTT. This rearrangement joins TRBV10-3 to TRBJ2-2; D perhaps matches TRBD2 (7 bases). The CDR3 has 15 residues. Trimming left V 8 bases short and J 2 bases short, with 15 bases between. Germline V lookup: CDR1 ENHRY, CDR2 SYGVKD.

The DNA of the CDR3 is TGTGCCAGCAGCCAAGGGAGTAATCAGCCCCAGCATTTT. As protein: CASSQGSNQPQHF. The V call is TRBV3-1 (or the pseudogene TRBV3-2), the J call TRBJ1-5; unclear D gene. The germline V gene has CDR1 LGHDT and CDR2 YNNKEL (reference sequence). The length of the CDR3 is 13 residues. V was trimmed by 1 base and J by 4 bases, leaving 5 bases between them.